Following are 6 T cell receptor beta chains from one sample sequenced in a study of beta chain features in type 1 diabetes. Expressed TCRB transcripts were sequenced because the isolated RNA had all been reverse transcribed beforehand. TCRdb's copy holds only in-frame clones and misses some; the assay was immunoSEQ multiplex PCR. The sample consists of about 350,000 clones, around a fifth of them appearing once. Sequenced material: naive CD4+ T cells from blood. The receptors shown here come from a woman aged 18 to 35 in good health.

A note on this clone: The sample carries other DNA sequences with the same CDR3. The V and J genes are TRBV18 and TRBJ2-5; D perhaps matches TRBD1 (6 bases). Looked up from germline, CDR1 is KGHSH and CDR2 is LQKENI. Trimming cost V 2 bases and J 2 bases, with 6 bases left between them. The CDR3 has 13 residues. CDR3 nucleotides: TGTGCCAGCTCACCAGACAGGCAAGAGACCCAGTACTTC. Translating it yields CASSPDRQETQYF.

This chain connects TRBV29-1 to TRBJ1-1; 10 positions match TRBD1. Unmatched junction bases numbered 3, after V lost 7 bases and J lost 4 bases. CDR3 length: 12 residues. Germline V gives CDR1 SQVTM, CDR2 ANQGSEA. The CDR3 DNA is TGCAGCGGGGGGACAGGGGCCACTGAAGCTTTCTTT. Translated, it gives CSGGTGATEAFF. Full variable domain (rest looked up from reference TRBV29-1 and TRBJ1-1): SAVISQKPSRDICQRGTSLTIQCQVDSQVTMMFWYRQQPGQSLTLIATANQGSEATYESGFVIDKFPISRPNLTFSTLTVSNMSPEDSSIYLCSGGTGATEAFFGQGTRLTVV.

Only a few counts were recorded for this clone. This chain joins TRBV9 and TRBJ2-2, with D possibly matching TRBD1 (5 bases). Trimming left V 4 bases short and J 4 bases short, with 11 bases between. The CDR3 loop spans 14 amino acids. CDR1 SGDLS and CDR2 YYNGEE come from the germline V gene. In nucleotides, the CDR3 is TGTGCCAGCAGCAGTTGGGGCGGCACCGGGGAGCTGTTTTTT. Translated, it gives CASSSWGGTGELFF.

This clone was counted between two and nine times. This sequence joins TRBV4-1 and TRBJ2-7; a possible D gene is TRBD1 (6 bases). The CDR3 has 15 residues. Per germline, CDR1 MGHRA and CDR2 YSYEKL. V lost 0 bases and J lost 7, with 16 bases in between. This CDR3 is CASSQEEVRGGEQYF. The CDR3 region has the DNA TGCGCCAGCAGCCAAGAAGAAGTCAGGGGTGGGGAGCAGTACTTC.

V is TRBV9 and J is TRBJ1-2, with D maybe TRBD1 (5 bases). The germline gives CDR1 SGDLS, CDR2 YYNGEE. Trimming removed 0 bases at V and 4 bases at J, with 13 bases between. The CDR3 runs to 15 residues. The CDR3 nucleotides are TGTGCCAGCAGCGTAGGCTGGCGGGGGGGCTATGGCTACACCTTC. Translating gives CASSVGWRGGYGYTF.

The rearrangement links TRBV4-2 to TRBJ2-3; possible D gene TRBD2, 5 bases. Trimming removed 0 bases from V and 0 bases from J, with 13 bases in between. CDR1 and CDR2 from the germline V gene are LGHNA and YNFKEQ. The CDR3 is 17 residues long. The CDR3 DNA follows: TGTGCCAGCAGCCAAGATGGCACGGGAACTAGCACAGATACGCAGTATTTT. Protein product: CASSQDGTGTSTDTQYF.